This TCR beta chain stems from a study of cytomegalovirus exposure and HLA in healthy donors. Study-wide context: Researchers previously reported finding 90 million to 130 million unique TCR beta sequences from roughly 180 million T cells.

Trimming took off 4 bases at V and 3 bases at J, with 13 bases between the two ends. Germline V gene data show CDR1 as MGHDK and CDR2 as SYGVNS. The CDR3 runs to 14 residues. Amplification used 60 Vbeta primers and 13 Jbeta primers. This table comes from immunoSEQ multiplex PCR, and its TCRdb copy is limited to in-frame clones, with some not included. The sample lists about 200,000 clones, 65% to 85% occurring once. This receptor was obtained from a man younger than 30 in good health and CMV-seronegative. The chain is built from TRBV25-1 and TRBJ2-7; D perhaps matches TRBD2 (6 bases). Sequenced sample: PBMCs. The CDR3 bases are TGTGCCAGCAGTGGTCCGCAGGGACTCTACGAGCAGTACTTC. Translating it yields CASSGPQGLYEQYF.